The next 22 T cell receptor beta chains were all read from a single sample in a study of OX40 agonist ivuxolimab in advanced cancers. Produced via immunoSEQ multiplex PCR; TCRdb's table is partial and in-frame only. There are over 15,000 clones in the sample; about 83% occur only once, and around 72% lies in the top ten. The sequences come from CD4+ or CD8+ T cells sorted from blood, collected in a trial of the OX40 agonist ivuxolimab. The receptors derive from an adult with an advanced solid tumor such as melanoma, head and neck, liver or kidney cancer.

This rearrangement joins TRBV2 to TRBJ2-3, with 15 positions matching TRBD2. Germline V gives CDR1 SNHLY, CDR2 FYNNEI. This CDR3 contains 15 residues. V trimming: 6 bases; J trimming: 6 bases; junction bases outside the gene matches: 4. Written as DNA, the CDR3 is TGTGCCAGCAGAGCAGGGACTAGCGGGGGGGATACGCAGTATTTT. Translating gives CASRAGTSGGDTQYF.

The chain has TRBV11-2 and TRBJ2-7; 10 positions match TRBD1. The germline CDR1 and CDR2 sequences are SGHAT and FQNNGV. J gave up 3 bases and V 5 bases, and 7 bases lay outside the gene matches. This CDR3 comprises 15 residues. CDR3 DNA: TGTGCCAGCAGCCTGACAGGGGGCGTCCTCTACGAGCAGTACTTC. Encoded protein: CASSLTGGVLYEQYF.

V and J are TRBV5-6 and TRBJ1-5; no reliable D call. Germline CDR1 SGHDT, CDR2 YYEEEE. There are 15 residues in the CDR3. Trimming pared 0 bases from V and 5 bases from J, leaving 12 bases between. The DNA for the CDR3 is TGTGCCAGCAGCTTGGGACCTTCGGCCTATCAGCCCCAGCATTTT. It yields the protein CASSLGPSAYQPQHF.

The V call is TRBV7-2, the J call TRBJ2-7, with TRBD2 matching over 10 bases. The germline gives CDR1 SGHTA, CDR2 FQGNSA. The CDR3 has 14 amino acids. J was trimmed by 4 bases and V by 6 bases; bases with no gene match: 6. The CDR3 loop reads CASRGAGGPYEQYF. The DNA of the CDR3 is TGTGCCAGCAGGGGAGCGGGAGGGCCGTACGAGCAGTACTTC.

The chain employs TRBV7-6 and TRBJ2-7; TRBD1 matches 10 bases. Germline CDR1 and CDR2: SGHVS and FNYEAQ. This CDR3 is built from 13 residues. J was trimmed by 4 bases and V by 4 bases; bases with no gene match: 1. The CDR3 protein is CASSWDRGYEQYF. The DNA of the CDR3 is TGTGCCAGCAGCTGGGACAGGGGATACGAGCAGTACTTC.

The chain employs TRBV4-1 and TRBJ2-2; 9 bases map to TRBD1. V was clipped by 1 base and J by 1 base; unmatched bases: 1. Germline V gene sequence: CDR1 MGHRA, CDR2 YSYEKL. CDR3 length: 16 residues. The CDR3 spells CASSQGTGVNTGELFF. The CDR3 DNA reads as TGCGCCAGCAGCCAAGGGACAGGGGTGAACACCGGGGAGCTGTTTTTT.

This clone has just a few counts. The chain joins TRBV27 to TRBJ2-7; TRBD1 or TRBD2 may be the D gene (5 bases each). Trimming shortened V by 5 bases and J by 6 bases, and 17 bases separated the two germline ends. CDR1 and CDR2 (germline): MNHEY, SMNVEV (reference sequence). The CDR3 runs 14 residues. Written as DNA, the CDR3 is TGTGCCAGCAGTCTAGGGACGGCATATTCCGAGCAGTACTTC. Its protein product is CASSLGTAYSEQYF.

This CDR3 reads CASSSGDSYNEQFF. The DNA of the CDR3 is TGCGCCAGCAGTTCGGGGGACTCCTACAATGAGCAGTTCTTC. The chain recombines TRBV10-1 with TRBJ2-1, with D perhaps matching TRBD2 (6 bases). Trimming took 5 bases from V and 0 from J, leaving 8 bases between them. Germline CDR1 WNHNN, CDR2 SYGVQD (reference sequence). This CDR3 spans 14 amino acids.

This chain links TRBV25-1 with TRBJ2-3, with 9 nucleotides matching TRBD2. Germline V gives CDR1 MGHDK, CDR2 SYGVNS. Trimming cost V 8 bases and J 0 bases; bases outside gene matches: 12. The CDR3 is 17 residues long. In DNA form, the CDR3 reads TGTGCCAGCGCAGAGTCGACTAGCGGTTATAGCACAGATACGCAGTATTTT. It encodes CASAESTSGYSTDTQYF.

V and J are TRBV9 and TRBJ2-1; D is unclear. Germline values: CDR1 SGDLS, CDR2 YYNGEE. Trimming shortened V by 0 bases and J by 6 bases, and 10 bases separated the two germline ends. This CDR3 spans 14 amino acids. The CDR3 region is CASSVAIELNEQFF. The CDR3 bases are TGTGCCAGCAGCGTAGCTATTGAGCTCAATGAGCAGTTCTTC. Full variable domain (outside the CDR3, taken from reference TRBV9 and TRBJ2-1): DSGVTQTPKHLITATGQRVTLRCSPRSGDLSVYWYQQSLDQGLQFLIQYYNGEERAKGNILERFSAQQFPDLHSELNLSSLELGDSALYFCASSVAIELNEQFFGPGTRLTVL.

The V call is TRBV7-9, the J call TRBJ1-2; 7 positions agree with TRBD1. This CDR3 comprises 14 residues. Trimming cost V 8 bases and J 4 bases; bases outside gene matches: 10. Germline CDR1 and CDR2: SEHNR and FQNEAQ (reference sequence). The CDR3 bases are TGTGCCAGCGGACAGGACACCTCCTTCTATGGCTACACCTTC. It specifies CASGQDTSFYGYTF. Complete variable domain (other parts from reference TRBV7-9 and TRBJ1-2): DTGVSQNPRHKITKRGQNVTFRCDPISEHNRLYWYRQTLGQGPEFLTYFQNEAQLEKSRLLSDRFSAERPKGSFSTLEIQRTEQGDSAMYLCASGQDTSFYGYTFGSGTRLTVV.

The chain uses TRBV7-3 and TRBJ2-3, with TRBD1 identical over 7 bases. Germline V gene data show CDR1 as SGHTA and CDR2 as FQGTGA. The CDR3 spans 14 residues. V shed 5 bases and J 1 base; nucleotides not matched to a gene: 3. The CDR3 bases are TGTGCCAGCAGCCCAGGACAGGGCACAGATACGCAGTATTTT. Its translation is CASSPGQGTDTQYF.

The chain links TRBV7-6 to TRBJ2-2; TRBD1 aligns across 9 bases. The CDR3 covers 12 residues. From germline, CDR1 is SGHVS and CDR2 FNYEAQ. Trimming took 7 bases from V and 10 from J; bases not matched to a gene: 4. The CDR3 nucleotides read TGTGCCAGCAAGGACAGGGGCACGGAGCTGTTTTTT. Its translation is CASKDRGTELFF.

The V gene is TRBV9, the J gene TRBJ2-6; 13 bases agree with TRBD2. The CDR3 has 20 residues. Looked up from germline, CDR1 is SGDLS and CDR2 is YYNGEE. Trimming took 3 bases from V and 4 from J; bases not matched to a gene: 13. CDR3 in DNA: TGTGCCAGCAGCGGGGGAAACGGACTAGCGGGAGTCCAGGGGGCCAACGTCCTGACTTTC. Its protein product is CASSGGNGLAGVQGANVLTF.

J is TRBJ2-3 and V is TRBV5-4; 14 bases line up with TRBD2. V lost 4 bases and J lost 2; bases outside the gene matches: 9. CDR1 and CDR2 (germline): SGHNT, YYREEE (reference sequence). The length of the CDR3 is 18 residues. The DNA for the CDR3 is TGTGCCAGCAGCCCCGGGACTAGCGGGGGCCATCCCACAGATACGCAGTATTTT. Translating gives CASSPGTSGGHPTDTQYF.

The V and J genes are TRBV12-1 and TRBJ2-7; TRBD2, the table's D call, lacks a check against the DNA. TRBV12-1 is noted as a pseudogene. The CDR3 runs 9 residues. In nucleotides, the CDR3 is TGTGCCTTACGGGGTGAGCAGTACTTC. It translates to CALRGEQYF.

This chain links TRBV7-9 with TRBJ1-1; D possibly corresponds to TRBD1 (6 bases). V lost 1 base and J lost 8, with 8 bases in between. The length of the CDR3 is 12 residues. From germline, CDR1 is SEHNR and CDR2 FQNEAQ (reference sequence). The CDR3 protein is CASSLGGGEAFF. The CDR3 nucleotides read TGTGCCAGCAGCTTAGGGGGGGGCGAAGCTTTCTTT.

This clone was picked up one time. The genes are TRBV29-1 and TRBJ2-6; D ambiguous. The germline CDR1 and CDR2 sequences are SQVTM and ANQGSEA. V was pared by 4 bases and J by 2 bases, with 15 bases between. The CDR3 covers 16 residues. The CDR3 sequence is CSVVPGEPPGANVLTF. The CDR3 nucleotides are TGCAGCGTTGTCCCGGGCGAGCCCCCTGGGGCCAACGTCCTGACTTTC.

The chain employs TRBV16 and TRBJ2-7, with a possible D match to TRBD1 (6 bases). Germline CDR1 reads KGHSY; CDR2 reads FQNENV. The CDR3 totals 14 residues. V was clipped by 2 bases and J by 5 bases, with 13 bases between them. The CDR3 DNA sequence: TGTGCCAGCAGCCAACCCTCACAGGGCAACGAGCAGTACTTC. Its translation is CASSQPSQGNEQYF.

The chain couples TRBV9 to TRBJ2-1; 9 positions match TRBD2. CDR3 length: 16 residues. Germline V gene sequence: CDR1 SGDLS, CDR2 YYNGEE. Trimming cost V 0 bases and J 8 bases; bases outside gene matches: 9. In DNA, the CDR3 is TGTGCCAGCAGCGTAGGGGCGGGACTAGCAAGCGATGAGCAGTTCTTC. Protein sequence: CASSVGAGLASDEQFF.

The chain carries TRBV2 and TRBJ2-2; D is unresolved. Looked up from germline, CDR1 is SNHLY and CDR2 is FYNNEI. This CDR3 region has 12 residues. Trimming took 4 bases from V and 4 from J, leaving 4 bases between them. The CDR3 sequence: CASSAGTGELFF. DNA of the CDR3: TGTGCCAGCAGTGCCGGCACCGGGGAGCTGTTTTTT. The whole variable domain, remainder taken from reference TRBV2 and TRBJ2-2, is EPEVTQTPSHQVTQMGQEVILRCVPISNHLYFYWYRQILGQKVEFLVSFYNNEISEKSEIFDDQFSVERPDGSNFTLKIRSTKLEDSAMYFCASSAGTGELFFGEGSRLTVL.

CDR3 amino acids: CASHQGGAWNTEAFF. In DNA, the CDR3 is TGTGCCAGTCATCAAGGCGGGGCGTGGAACACTGAAGCTTTCTTT. This chain uses TRBV19 with TRBJ1-1; D perhaps matches TRBD1 (5 bases). The CDR3 runs 15 residues. Germline-derived CDR1 and CDR2 are LNHDA and SQIVND (reference sequence). Trimming left V 8 bases short and J 1 base short, with 17 bases between.